Shown below are 18 T cell receptor beta chains from a single sample sequenced in a study of shared clonotypes between healthy human individuals. Sequencing was performed with immunoSEQ multiplex PCR; in TCRdb, only in-frame clones are kept and a portion is missing. The repertoire holds more than 2 million clones, with more than 90% as singletons. Source material: naive CD4+ T cells sorted from blood. Subset of the sample: CD45RA+ positively selected. The receptor set was obtained from a man between 18 and 35 years old in good health.

The chain uses TRBV5-1 and TRBJ1-4, with TRBD1 matching over 8 bases. CDR1 and CDR2 from the germline V gene are SGHRS and YFSETQ. V trimming: 4 bases; J trimming: 5 bases; junction bases outside the gene matches: 10. The length of the CDR3 is 16 residues. The chain's CDR3 is CASSAGDRRGNEKLFF. Written as DNA, the CDR3 is TGCGCCAGCAGCGCAGGGGACAGGCGGGGGAATGAAAAACTGTTTTTT.

J is TRBJ1-1 and V is TRBV7-3; TRBD1 might be the D (5 bases). The germline V gene has CDR1 SGHTA and CDR2 FQGTGA. The CDR3 is made up of 15 amino acids. V lost 4 bases and J 0 bases, leaving 12 bases between the germline ends. CDR3 sequence reads: CASSSQGDLNTEAFF. CDR3 nucleotide sequence: TGTGCCAGCAGCTCCCAAGGGGATTTGAACACTGAAGCTTTCTTT.

The rearrangement uses TRBV9 and TRBJ1-5, with a possible D match to TRBD1 (5 bases). The length of the CDR3 is 13 residues. With 9 bases removed from V and 2 bases from J, the gap between germline ends came to 12 bases. The germline gives CDR1 SGDLS, CDR2 YYNGEE. CDR3 DNA sequence: TGTGCCACCGGGGGGTCGGGCAATCAGCCCCAGCATTTT. Protein sequence: CATGGSGNQPQHF.

This clone was seen once. V usage is TRBV6-1 and J usage is TRBJ2-7; the D is unclear. Germline V gives CDR1 MNHNS, CDR2 SASEGT. This CDR3 contains 14 residues. V lost 0 bases and J 2 bases, leaving 8 bases between the germline ends. The CDR3 region has the DNA TGTGCCAGCAGTGAAGCCTTTGGCCCCTACGAGCAGTACTTC. Its translation is CASSEAFGPYEQYF.

The chain employs TRBV5-1 and TRBJ2-3; the D gene is possibly TRBD1 (5 bases). Per the germline V gene, CDR1 is SGHRS and CDR2 is YFSETQ. The CDR3 runs to 16 residues. V shed 4 bases and J shed 4 bases, with 19 bases lying between them. Written as DNA, the CDR3 is TGCGCCAGCAGCCCAGGGCAGACAGTCCCTCCAGATACGCAGTATTTT. Its translation is CASSPGQTVPPDTQYF. The whole variable domain, remainder taken from reference TRBV5-1 and TRBJ2-3, is KAGVTQTPRYLIKTRGQQVTLSCSPISGHRSVSWYQQTPGQGLQFLFEYFSETQRNKGNFPGRFSGRQFSNSRSEMNVSTLELGDSALYLCASSPGQTVPPDTQYFGPGTRLTVL.

The count of this clone is one. The chain carries TRBV7-2 and TRBJ2-7, with 9 positions matching TRBD2. CDR1 SGHTA and CDR2 FQGNSA come from the germline V gene. The CDR3 has 14 amino acids. J was trimmed by 4 bases and V by 3 bases; bases with no gene match: 4. DNA of the CDR3: TGTGCCAGCAGCTTCTTAGCGGGAGAGTACGAGCAGTACTTC. Protein sequence: CASSFLAGEYEQYF.

The rearrangement joins TRBV5-6 to TRBJ2-5; D could derive from TRBD1 or TRBD2 (5 bases each). The germline gives CDR1 SGHDT, CDR2 YYEEEE. V lost 2 bases and J 9 bases, leaving 17 bases between the germline ends. The CDR3 contains 14 residues. The CDR3: CASSFGTAFKAQYF. The CDR3 region has the DNA TGTGCCAGCAGCTTCGGGACGGCTTTTAAGGCCCAGTACTTC. The whole variable domain, remainder taken from reference TRBV5-6 and TRBJ2-5, is DAGVTQSPTHLIKTRGQQVTLRCSPKSGHDTVSWYQQALGQGPQFIFQYYEEEERQRGNFPDRFSGHQFPNYSSELNVNALLLGDSALYLCASSFGTAFKAQYFGPGTRLLVL.

The rearrangement uses TRBV7-2 and TRBJ2-5; 11 positions agree with TRBD2. The CDR3 has 14 residues. CDR1 and CDR2 (germline): SGHTA, FQGNSA. V shed 9 bases and J 3 bases; nucleotides not matched to a gene: 6. The CDR3: CASSTGLAEETQYF. Here the CDR3 DNA reads TGTGCCAGTTCGACGGGACTAGCGGAAGAGACCCAGTACTTC.

V and J are TRBV25-1 and TRBJ2-7; 11 bases are a match to TRBD1. The CDR3 length is 15 residues. J gave up 7 bases and V 3 bases, and 8 bases lay outside the gene matches. Germline CDR1 MGHDK, CDR2 SYGVNS. DNA for the CDR3: TGTGCCAGCAGTGACTCCGGACAGGGGGCGCGGGAGCAGTACTTC. This translates into CASSDSGQGAREQYF.

This sequence joins TRBV28 and TRBJ1-2; D perhaps matches TRBD1 (6 bases). The V gene's germline CDR1 is MDHEN and CDR2 SYDVKM. V gave up 5 bases and J gave up 4 bases, with 14 bases separating them. This CDR3 contains 14 residues. The CDR3 region has the DNA TGTGCCAGCAGTCCAACAGGGCTCTTCTATGGCTACACCTTC. Amino acid sequence: CASSPTGLFYGYTF.

V gene TRBV5-1 combines with J gene TRBJ1-4, with unresolved D. The CDR3 is 15 amino acids. Looked up from germline, CDR1 is SGHRS and CDR2 is YFSETQ. The V gene lost 2 bases and the J gene lost 0 bases, with 8 bases spanning the gap. CDR3 residues: CASSFSAATNEKLFF. The CDR3 DNA sequence: TGCGCCAGCAGCTTTTCGGCGGCAACTAATGAAAAACTGTTTTTT.

The gene calls are TRBV7-6 and TRBJ1-3; TRBD1 matches 7 bases. This CDR3 contains 14 residues. V lost 5 bases, J lost 9 bases, and 10 bases stayed unmatched. CDR1 SGHVS and CDR2 FNYEAQ come from the germline V gene. CDR3 DNA: TGTGCCAGCAGCCCAACAGGGGCGATAGGCACCATATATTTT. This encodes CASSPTGAIGTIYF.

This chain connects TRBV6-7 to TRBJ2-1, with TRBD1 matching 9 bases. TRBV6-7 belongs to the ORF category, with a function that is uncertain. The CDR3 consists of 15 residues. With V trimmed by 8 bases and J by 3 bases, 8 bases remained unmatched. The CDR3 DNA follows: TGTGCCAGCCTCTTTTGGACAGGGGACTACAATGAGCAGTTCTTC. This translates into CASLFWTGDYNEQFF.

J is TRBJ2-2 and V is TRBV11-2; a weak D match, TRBD1 (6 bases). V was trimmed by 1 base and J by 6 bases, leaving 9 bases between them. Germline V gene lookup returns CDR1 SGHAT and CDR2 FQNNGV. The CDR3 length is 14 residues. The chain's CDR3 is CASSLAGAAGELFF. Written as DNA, the CDR3 is TGTGCCAGCAGCTTAGCAGGGGCCGCCGGGGAGCTGTTTTTT.

V is TRBV10-1 and J is TRBJ1-5; TRBD1 is a possible D gene (5 bases). The length of the CDR3 is 15 residues. Germline V CDR1 and CDR2: WNHNN, SYGVQD (reference sequence). Trimming stripped 11 bases from V and 0 bases from J, with 17 bases between. CDR3 DNA sequence: TGCGCCGTACACGGGGGAGCCTATAGCAATCAGCCCCAGCATTTT. Amino acids: CAVHGGAYSNQPQHF.

A note on this clone: Other DNA variants within this sample encode the same CDR3. The J gene is TRBJ2-5, the V gene TRBV5-4; D possibly matches TRBD1 or TRBD2 (6 bases each). The CDR3 extends over 15 amino acids. The V and J ends lost 0 bases and 1 base respectively, with 10 bases between them. Per germline, CDR1 SGHNT and CDR2 YYREEE (reference sequence). Here the CDR3 reads CASSLDGGPQETQYF. In DNA, the CDR3 is TGTGCCAGCAGCTTGGACGGGGGCCCCCAAGAGACCCAGTACTTC.

This chain uses TRBV4-3 with TRBJ2-2, with D possibly matching TRBD2 (5 bases). Germline values: CDR1 LGHNA, CDR2 YSLEER. The germline V and J ends were trimmed by 0 bases and 6 bases, with 8 bases remaining between them. The CDR3 contains 14 residues. CDR3 sequence reads: CASSQEGGPGELFF. DNA for the CDR3: TGCGCCAGCAGCCAAGAAGGAGGCCCCGGGGAGCTGTTTTTT.

This rearrangement joins TRBV7-2 to TRBJ1-4; D is perhaps TRBD1 (6 bases). The ends were cut back, 3 bases at V and 7 bases at J, with 15 bases in the middle. The CDR3 is made up of 15 amino acids. The germline CDR1 and CDR2 sequences are SGHTA and FQGNSA. The CDR3 is CASSLRGTSSEKLFF. DNA for the CDR3: TGTGCCAGCAGCTTGAGGGGGACAAGCAGTGAAAAACTGTTTTTT.